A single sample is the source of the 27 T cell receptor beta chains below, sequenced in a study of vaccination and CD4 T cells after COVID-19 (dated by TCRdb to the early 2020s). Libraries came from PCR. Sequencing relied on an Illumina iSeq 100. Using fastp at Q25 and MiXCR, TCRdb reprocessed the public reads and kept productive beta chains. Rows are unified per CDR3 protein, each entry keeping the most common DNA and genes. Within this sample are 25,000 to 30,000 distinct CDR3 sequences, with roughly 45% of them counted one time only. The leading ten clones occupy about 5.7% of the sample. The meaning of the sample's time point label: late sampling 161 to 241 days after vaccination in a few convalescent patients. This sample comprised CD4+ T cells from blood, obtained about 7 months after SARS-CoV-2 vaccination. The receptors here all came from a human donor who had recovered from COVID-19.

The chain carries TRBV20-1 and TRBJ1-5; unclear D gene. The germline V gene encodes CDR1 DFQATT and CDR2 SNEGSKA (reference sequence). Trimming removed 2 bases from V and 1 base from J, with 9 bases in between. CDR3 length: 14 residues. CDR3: CSARPDGSNQPQHF. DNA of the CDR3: TGCAGTGCTAGACCTGACGGGAGCAATCAGCCCCAGCATTTT.

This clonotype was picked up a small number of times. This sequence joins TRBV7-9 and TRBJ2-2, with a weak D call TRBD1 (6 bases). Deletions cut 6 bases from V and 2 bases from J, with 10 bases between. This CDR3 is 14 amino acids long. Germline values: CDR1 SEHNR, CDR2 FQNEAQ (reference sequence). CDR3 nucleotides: TGTGCCAGCAGTCCGACAGGCAACACCGGGGAGCTGTTTTTT. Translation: CASSPTGNTGELFF.

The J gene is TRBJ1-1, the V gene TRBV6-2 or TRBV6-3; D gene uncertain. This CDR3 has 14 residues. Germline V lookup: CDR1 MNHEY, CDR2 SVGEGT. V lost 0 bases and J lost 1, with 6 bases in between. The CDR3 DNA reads TGTGCCAGCAGTTACTCGGGCAGGAACACTGAAGCTTTCTTT. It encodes CASSYSGRNTEAFF.

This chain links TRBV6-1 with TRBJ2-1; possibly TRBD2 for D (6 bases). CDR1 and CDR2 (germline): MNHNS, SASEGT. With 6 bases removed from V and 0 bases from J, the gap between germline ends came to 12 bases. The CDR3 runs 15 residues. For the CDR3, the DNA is TGTGCCAGCAGCCTCACTAGCAGCTCCTACAATGAGCAGTTCTTC. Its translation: CASSLTSSSYNEQFF.

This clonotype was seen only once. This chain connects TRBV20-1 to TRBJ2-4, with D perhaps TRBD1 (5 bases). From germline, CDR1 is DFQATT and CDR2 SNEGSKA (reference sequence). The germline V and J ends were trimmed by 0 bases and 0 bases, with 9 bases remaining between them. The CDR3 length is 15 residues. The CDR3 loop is CSAREGRLAKNIQYF. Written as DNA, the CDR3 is TGCAGTGCTAGAGAGGGGCGGCTAGCCAAAAACATTCAGTACTTC.

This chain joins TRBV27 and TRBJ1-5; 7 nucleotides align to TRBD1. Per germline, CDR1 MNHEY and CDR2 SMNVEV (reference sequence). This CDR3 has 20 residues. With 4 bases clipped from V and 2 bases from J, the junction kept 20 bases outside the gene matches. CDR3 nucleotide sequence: TGTGCCAGCAGTTCAATAGACAGGGCTACGGTCGGAATACGCAATCAGCCCCAGCATTTT. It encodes CASSSIDRATVGIRNQPQHF.

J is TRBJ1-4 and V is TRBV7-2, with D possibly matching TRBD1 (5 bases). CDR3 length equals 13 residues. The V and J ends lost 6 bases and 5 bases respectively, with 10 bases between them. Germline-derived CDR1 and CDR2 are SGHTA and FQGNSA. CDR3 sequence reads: CASRPAGNEKLFF. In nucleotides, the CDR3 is TGTGCCAGCAGGCCCGCAGGGAATGAAAAACTGTTTTTT.

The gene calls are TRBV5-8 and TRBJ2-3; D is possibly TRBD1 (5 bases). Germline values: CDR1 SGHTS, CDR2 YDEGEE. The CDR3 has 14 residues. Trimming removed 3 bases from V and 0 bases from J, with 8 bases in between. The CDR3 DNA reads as TGTGCCAGCAGCTCCAGGGCTAGCACAGATACGCAGTATTTT. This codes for CASSSRASTDTQYF. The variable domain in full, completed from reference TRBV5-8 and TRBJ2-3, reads EAGVTQSPTHLIKTRGQQATLRCSPISGHTSVYWYQQALGLGLQFLLWYDEGEERNRGNFPPRFSGRQFPNYSSELNVNALELEDSALYLCASSSRASTDTQYFGPGTRLTVL.

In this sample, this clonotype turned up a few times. CDR3 in amino acids: CSAHRTGDSTDTQYF. The CDR3 bases are TGCAGTGCTCATCGAACGGGGGATTCCACAGATACGCAGTATTTT. The V gene is TRBV20-1, the J gene TRBJ2-3; a weak D match, TRBD2 (6 bases). The CDR3 sequence is 15 residues long. The V and J ends lost 5 bases and 2 bases respectively, with 17 bases between them. Germline CDR1 and CDR2: DFQATT and SNEGSKA (reference sequence).

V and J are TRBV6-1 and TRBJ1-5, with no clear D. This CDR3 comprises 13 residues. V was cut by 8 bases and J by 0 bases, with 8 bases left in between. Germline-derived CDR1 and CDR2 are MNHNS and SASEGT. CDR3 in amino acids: CASLGHSNQPQHF. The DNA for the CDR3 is TGTGCCAGCCTGGGCCATAGCAATCAGCCCCAGCATTTT.

The CDR3 nucleotides are TGTGCCAGCAGCCCTACAGGATCTGAAGCTTTCTTT. It codes for CASSPTGSEAFF. This rearrangement joins TRBV7-9 to TRBJ1-1; D perhaps matches TRBD1 (5 bases). This CDR3 spans 12 amino acids. CDR1 is SEHNR and CDR2 is FQNEAQ in the germline V gene (reference sequence). V was trimmed by 5 bases and J by 6 bases, leaving 10 bases between them.

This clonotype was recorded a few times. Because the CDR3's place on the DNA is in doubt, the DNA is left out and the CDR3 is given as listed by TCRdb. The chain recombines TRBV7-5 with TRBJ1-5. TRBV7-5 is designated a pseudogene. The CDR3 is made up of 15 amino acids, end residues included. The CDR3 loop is CISVSEAFVGQPQHF.

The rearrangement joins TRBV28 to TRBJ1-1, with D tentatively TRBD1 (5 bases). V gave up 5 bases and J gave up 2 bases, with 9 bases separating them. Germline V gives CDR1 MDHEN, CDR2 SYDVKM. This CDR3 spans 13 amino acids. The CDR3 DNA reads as TGTGCCAGCAGTCTGCAGGGTAACACTGAAGCTTTCTTT. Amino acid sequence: CASSLQGNTEAFF.

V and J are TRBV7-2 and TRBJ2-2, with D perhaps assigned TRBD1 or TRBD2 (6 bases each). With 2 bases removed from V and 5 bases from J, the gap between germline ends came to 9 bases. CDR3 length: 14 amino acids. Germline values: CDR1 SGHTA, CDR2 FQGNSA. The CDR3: CASSLRGRTGELFF. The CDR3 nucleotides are TGTGCCAGCAGCTTACGGGGGCGGACCGGGGAGCTGTTTTTT.

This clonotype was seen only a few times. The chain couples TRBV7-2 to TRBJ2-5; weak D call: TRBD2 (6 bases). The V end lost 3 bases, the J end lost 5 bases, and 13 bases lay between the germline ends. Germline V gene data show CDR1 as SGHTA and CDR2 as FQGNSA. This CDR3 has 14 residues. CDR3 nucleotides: TGTGCCAGCAGCTTGAGGAGGGCCGAGGAGACCCAGTACTTC. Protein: CASSLRRAEETQYF.

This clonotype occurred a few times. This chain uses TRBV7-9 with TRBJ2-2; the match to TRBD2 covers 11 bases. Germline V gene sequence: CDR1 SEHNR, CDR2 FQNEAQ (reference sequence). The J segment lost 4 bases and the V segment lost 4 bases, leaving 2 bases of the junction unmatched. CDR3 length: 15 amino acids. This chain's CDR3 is CASSSGTSGTGELFF. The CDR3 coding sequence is TGTGCCAGCAGCTCTGGGACTAGCGGCACCGGGGAGCTGTTTTTT.

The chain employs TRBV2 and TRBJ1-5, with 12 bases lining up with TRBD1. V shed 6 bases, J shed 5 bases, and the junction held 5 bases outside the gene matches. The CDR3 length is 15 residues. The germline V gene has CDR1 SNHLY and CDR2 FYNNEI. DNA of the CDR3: TGTGCCAGCAGGGGGACAGGGGGCAGTGATCAGCCCCAGCATTTT. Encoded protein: CASRGTGGSDQPQHF.

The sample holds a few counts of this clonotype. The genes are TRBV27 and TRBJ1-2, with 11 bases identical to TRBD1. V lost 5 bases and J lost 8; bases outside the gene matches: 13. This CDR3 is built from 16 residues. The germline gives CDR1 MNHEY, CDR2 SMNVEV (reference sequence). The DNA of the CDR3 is TGTGCCAGCAGTCCTCGCCCCGGGACAGGGGGGAGCGGCTACACCTTC. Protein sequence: CASSPRPGTGGSGYTF.

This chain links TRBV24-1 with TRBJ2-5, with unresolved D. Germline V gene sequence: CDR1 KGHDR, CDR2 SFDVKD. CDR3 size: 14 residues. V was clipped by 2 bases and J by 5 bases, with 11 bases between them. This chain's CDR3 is CATSDSRWQETQYF. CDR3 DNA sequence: TGTGCCACCAGTGATTCCAGGTGGCAGGAGACCCAGTACTTC.

CDR3 region: CASSASGGAYGYTF. CDR3 coding DNA: TGTGCCAGCAGCGCCTCCGGGGGCGCCTATGGCTACACCTTC. V usage is TRBV7-9 and J usage is TRBJ1-2; TRBD1 is a possible D gene (6 bases). Germline V lookup: CDR1 SEHNR, CDR2 FQNEAQ (reference sequence). This CDR3 has 14 residues. The V gene lost 5 bases and the J gene lost 4 bases, with 14 bases spanning the gap.

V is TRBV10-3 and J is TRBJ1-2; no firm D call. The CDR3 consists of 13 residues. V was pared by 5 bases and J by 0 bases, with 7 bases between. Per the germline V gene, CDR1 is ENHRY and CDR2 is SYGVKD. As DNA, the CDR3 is TGTGCCATCAGTAGAGAAGCTAACTATGGCTACACCTTC. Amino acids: CAISREANYGYTF.

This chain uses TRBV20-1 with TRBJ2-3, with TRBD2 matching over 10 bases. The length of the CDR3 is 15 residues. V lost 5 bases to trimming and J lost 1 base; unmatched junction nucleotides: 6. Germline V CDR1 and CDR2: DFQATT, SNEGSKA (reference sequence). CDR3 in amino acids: CSAELLAGGTDTQYF. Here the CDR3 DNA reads TGCAGTGCTGAACTTCTAGCGGGAGGCACAGATACGCAGTATTTT.

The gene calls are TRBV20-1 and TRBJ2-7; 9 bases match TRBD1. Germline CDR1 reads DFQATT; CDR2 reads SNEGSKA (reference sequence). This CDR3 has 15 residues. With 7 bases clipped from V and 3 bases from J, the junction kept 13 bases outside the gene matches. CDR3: CSGSLIGQGHYEQYF. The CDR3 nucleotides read TGCAGTGGTAGTTTAATTGGACAGGGGCACTACGAGCAGTACTTC.

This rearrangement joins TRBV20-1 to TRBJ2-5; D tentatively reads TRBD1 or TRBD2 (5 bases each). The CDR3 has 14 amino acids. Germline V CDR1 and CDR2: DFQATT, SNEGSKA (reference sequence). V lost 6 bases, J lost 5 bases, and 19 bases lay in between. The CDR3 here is CSAKPGRPGETQYF. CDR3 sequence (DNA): TGCAGTGCAAAACCGGGACGGCCTGGGGAGACCCAGTACTTC.

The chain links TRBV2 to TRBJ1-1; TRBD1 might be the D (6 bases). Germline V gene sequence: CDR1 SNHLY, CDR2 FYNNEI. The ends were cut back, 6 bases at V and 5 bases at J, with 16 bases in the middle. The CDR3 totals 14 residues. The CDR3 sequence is CASSYATGYTEAFF. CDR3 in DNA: TGTGCCAGCAGCTATGCAACAGGGTATACTGAAGCTTTCTTT. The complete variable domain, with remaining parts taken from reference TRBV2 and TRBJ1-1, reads EPEVTQTPSHQVTQMGQEVILRCVPISNHLYFYWYRQILGQKVEFLVSFYNNEISEKSEIFDDQFSVERPDGSNFTLKIRSTKLEDSAMYFCASSYATGYTEAFFGQGTRLTVV.

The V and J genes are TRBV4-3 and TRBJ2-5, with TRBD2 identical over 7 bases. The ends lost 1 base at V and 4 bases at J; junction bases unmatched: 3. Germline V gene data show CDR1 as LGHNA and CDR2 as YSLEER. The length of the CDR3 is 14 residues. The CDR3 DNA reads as TGCGCCAGCAGCCAAGCGGGAGGTGGAGAGACCCAGTACTTC. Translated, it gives CASSQAGGGETQYF.

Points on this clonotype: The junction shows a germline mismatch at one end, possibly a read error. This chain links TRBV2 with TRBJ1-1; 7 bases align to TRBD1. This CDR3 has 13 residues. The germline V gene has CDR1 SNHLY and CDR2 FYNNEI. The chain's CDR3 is CASSSPGGQGVIF. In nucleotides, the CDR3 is TGTGCCAGCAGCTCCCCGGGCGGGCAGGGGGTGATCTTT.